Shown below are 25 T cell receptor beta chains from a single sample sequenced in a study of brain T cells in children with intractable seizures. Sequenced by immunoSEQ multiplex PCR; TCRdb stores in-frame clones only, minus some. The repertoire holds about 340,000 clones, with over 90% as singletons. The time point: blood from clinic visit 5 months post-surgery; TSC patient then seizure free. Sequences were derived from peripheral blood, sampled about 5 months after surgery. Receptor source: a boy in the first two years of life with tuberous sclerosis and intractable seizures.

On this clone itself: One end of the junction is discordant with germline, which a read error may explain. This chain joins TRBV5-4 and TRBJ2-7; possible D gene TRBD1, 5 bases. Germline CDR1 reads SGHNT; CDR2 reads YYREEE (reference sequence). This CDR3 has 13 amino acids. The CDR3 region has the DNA TGTGCCAGCAGCTTGGAGTCGGGTCAGGGTTACATGTTC. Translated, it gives CASSLESGQGYMF.

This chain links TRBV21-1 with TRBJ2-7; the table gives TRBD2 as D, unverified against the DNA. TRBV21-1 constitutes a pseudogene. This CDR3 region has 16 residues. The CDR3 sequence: CASSVPVDLSSYEQYF. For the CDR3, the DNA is TGTGCCAGCAGCGTGCCTGTCGACTTGAGCTCCTACGAGCAGTACTTC.

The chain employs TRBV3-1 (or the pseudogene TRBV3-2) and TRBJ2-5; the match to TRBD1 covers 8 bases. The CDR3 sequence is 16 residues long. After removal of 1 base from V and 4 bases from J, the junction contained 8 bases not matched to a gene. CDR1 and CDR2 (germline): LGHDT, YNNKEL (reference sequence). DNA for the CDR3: TGTGCCAGCAGCCAAGGGAACCGACAGGGGAGAGAGACCCAGTACTTC. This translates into CASSQGNRQGRETQYF.

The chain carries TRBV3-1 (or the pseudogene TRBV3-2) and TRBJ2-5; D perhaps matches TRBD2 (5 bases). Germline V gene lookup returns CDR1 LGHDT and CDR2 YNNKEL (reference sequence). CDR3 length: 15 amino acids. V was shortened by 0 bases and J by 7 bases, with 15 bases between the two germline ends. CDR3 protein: CASSQDEVSGATQYF. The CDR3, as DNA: TGTGCCAGCAGCCAAGATGAAGTGAGCGGCGCGACCCAGTACTTC.

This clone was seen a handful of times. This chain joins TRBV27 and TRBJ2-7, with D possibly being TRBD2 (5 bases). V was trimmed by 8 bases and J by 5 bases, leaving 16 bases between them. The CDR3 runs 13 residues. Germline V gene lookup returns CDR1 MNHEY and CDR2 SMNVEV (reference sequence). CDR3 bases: TGTGCCAGCTCGGTAAGAGGGTACGACGAGCAGTACTTC. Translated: CASSVRGYDEQYF.

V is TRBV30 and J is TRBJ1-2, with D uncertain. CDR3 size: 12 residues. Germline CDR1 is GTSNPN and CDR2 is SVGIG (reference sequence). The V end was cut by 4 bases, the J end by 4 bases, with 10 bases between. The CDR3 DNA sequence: TGTGCCTGGACAGGAGACATCTATGGCTACACCTTC. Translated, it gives CAWTGDIYGYTF.

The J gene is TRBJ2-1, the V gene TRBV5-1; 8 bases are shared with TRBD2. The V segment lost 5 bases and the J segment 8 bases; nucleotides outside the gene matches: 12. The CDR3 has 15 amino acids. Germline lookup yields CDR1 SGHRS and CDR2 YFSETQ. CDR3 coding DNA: TGCGCCAGCAGGGTAGGAGGACTAGCAATAGATGAGCAGTTCTTC. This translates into CASRVGGLAIDEQFF.

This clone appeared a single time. The CDR3 nucleotides read TGTGCCAGCAGTAGTTTAACCCCGGCGGGAGAAAAACTGTTTTTT. Amino acids: CASSSLTPAGEKLFF. The chain links TRBV6-5 to TRBJ1-4; unclear D gene. This CDR3 contains 15 residues. V shed 5 bases and J shed 8 bases, with 18 bases lying between them. Germline values: CDR1 MNHEY, CDR2 SVGAGI.

DNA of the CDR3: TGCGCCAGCAGCCACCTAGGACTAGCGGGAGCCCCAGGGGACTACGAGCAGTACTTC. Translated: CASSHLGLAGAPGDYEQYF. The chain uses TRBV4-1 and TRBJ2-7; TRBD2 aligns across 13 bases. The CDR3 totals 19 residues. With V trimmed by 3 bases and J by 3 bases, 14 bases remained unmatched. Germline V CDR1 and CDR2: MGHRA, YSYEKL.

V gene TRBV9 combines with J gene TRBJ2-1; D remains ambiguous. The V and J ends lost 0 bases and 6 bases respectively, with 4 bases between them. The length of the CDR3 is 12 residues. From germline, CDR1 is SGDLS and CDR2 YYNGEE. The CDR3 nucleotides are TGTGCCAGCAGCGTAGCTACCAATGAGCAGTTCTTC. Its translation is CASSVATNEQFF.

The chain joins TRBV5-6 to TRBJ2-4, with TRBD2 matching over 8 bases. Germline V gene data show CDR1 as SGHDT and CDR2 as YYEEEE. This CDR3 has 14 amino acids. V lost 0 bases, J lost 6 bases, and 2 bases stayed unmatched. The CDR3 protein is CASSLAGGPNIQYF. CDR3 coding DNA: TGTGCCAGCAGCTTGGCGGGGGGGCCAAACATTCAGTACTTC.

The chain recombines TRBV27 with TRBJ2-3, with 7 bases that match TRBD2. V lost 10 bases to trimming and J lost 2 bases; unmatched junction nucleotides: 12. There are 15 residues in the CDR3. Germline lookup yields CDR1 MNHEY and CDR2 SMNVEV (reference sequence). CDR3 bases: TGTGCCACCACCACACTAGCGCGCCTCACAGATACGCAGTATTTT. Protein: CATTTLARLTDTQYF.

This chain's CDR3 is CASSIDRGTQYF. The CDR3 region has the DNA TGTGCCAGTAGTATAGATCGGGGGACCCAGTACTTC. The chain employs TRBV19 and TRBJ2-5, with a possible D match to TRBD2 (5 bases). The germline V gene encodes CDR1 LNHDA and CDR2 SQIVND (reference sequence). CDR3 size: 12 residues. V gave up 0 bases and J gave up 7 bases, with 6 bases separating them.

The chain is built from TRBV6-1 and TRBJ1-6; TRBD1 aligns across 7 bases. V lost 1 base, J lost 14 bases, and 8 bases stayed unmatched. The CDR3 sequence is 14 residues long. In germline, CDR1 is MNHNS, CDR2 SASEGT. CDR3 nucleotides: TGTGCCAGCAGTGAAGTAGGGGGCCCCAAAACCCTCCACTTT. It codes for CASSEVGGPKTLHF.

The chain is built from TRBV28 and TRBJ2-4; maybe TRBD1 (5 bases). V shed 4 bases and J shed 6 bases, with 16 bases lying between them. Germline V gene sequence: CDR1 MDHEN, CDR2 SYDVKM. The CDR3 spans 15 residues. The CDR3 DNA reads TGTGCCAGCAGTTCGCCCGGTCAGGGAAGAAACATTCAGTACTTC. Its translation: CASSSPGQGRNIQYF.

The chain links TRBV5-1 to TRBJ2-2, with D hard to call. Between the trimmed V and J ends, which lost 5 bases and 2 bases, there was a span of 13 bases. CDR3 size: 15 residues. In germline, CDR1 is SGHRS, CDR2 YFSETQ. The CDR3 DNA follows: TGCGCCAGCAGGGACCGACTCACCAACACCGGGGAGCTGTTTTTT. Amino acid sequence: CASRDRLTNTGELFF.

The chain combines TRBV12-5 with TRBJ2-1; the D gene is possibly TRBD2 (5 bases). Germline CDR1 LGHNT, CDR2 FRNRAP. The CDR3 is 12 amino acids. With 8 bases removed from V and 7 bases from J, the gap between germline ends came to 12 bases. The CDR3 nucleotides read TGTGCTAGTAGCGGCTACGGGAATGAGCAGTTCTTC. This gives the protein CASSGYGNEQFF.

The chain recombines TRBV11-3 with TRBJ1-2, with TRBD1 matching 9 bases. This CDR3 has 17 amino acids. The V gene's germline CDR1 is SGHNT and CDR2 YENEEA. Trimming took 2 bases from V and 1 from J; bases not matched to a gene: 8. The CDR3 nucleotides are TGTGCCAGCAGCTTATATCTAAGGGACAGGGATAACTATGGCTACACCTTC. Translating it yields CASSLYLRDRDNYGYTF.

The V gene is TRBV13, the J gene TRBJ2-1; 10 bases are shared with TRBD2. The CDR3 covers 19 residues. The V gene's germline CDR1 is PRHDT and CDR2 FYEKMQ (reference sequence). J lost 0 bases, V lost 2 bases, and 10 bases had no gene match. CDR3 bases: TGTGCCAGCAGCTTAAACGTCCCTAGCGGGGGCCCCTCCTACAATGAGCAGTTCTTC. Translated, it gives CASSLNVPSGGPSYNEQFF.

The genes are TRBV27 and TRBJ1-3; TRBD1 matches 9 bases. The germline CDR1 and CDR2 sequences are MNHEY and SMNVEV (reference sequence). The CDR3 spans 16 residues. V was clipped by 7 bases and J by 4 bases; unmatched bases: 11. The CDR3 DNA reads TGTGCCAGCAACGCCTACCGGGACAGGGTAGGAAACACCATATATTTT. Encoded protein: CASNAYRDRVGNTIYF.

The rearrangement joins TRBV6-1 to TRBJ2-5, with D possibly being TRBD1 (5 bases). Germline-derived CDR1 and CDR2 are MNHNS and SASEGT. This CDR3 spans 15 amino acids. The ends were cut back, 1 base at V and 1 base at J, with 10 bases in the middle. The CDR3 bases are TGTGCCAGCAGTGAAGATCCAGGGCCCCAAGAGACCCAGTACTTC. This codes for CASSEDPGPQETQYF.

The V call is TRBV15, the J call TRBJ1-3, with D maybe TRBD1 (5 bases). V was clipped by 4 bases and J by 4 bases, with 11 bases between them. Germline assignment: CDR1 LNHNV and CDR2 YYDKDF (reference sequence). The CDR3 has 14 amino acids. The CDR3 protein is CATSTGGSGNTIYF. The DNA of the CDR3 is TGTGCCACCAGCACGGGGGGGTCAGGAAACACCATATATTTT.

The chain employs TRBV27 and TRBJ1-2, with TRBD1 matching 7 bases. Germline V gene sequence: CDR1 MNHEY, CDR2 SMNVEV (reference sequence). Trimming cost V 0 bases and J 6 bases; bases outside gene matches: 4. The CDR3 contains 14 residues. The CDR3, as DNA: TGTGCCAGCAGTTTATCGGGACAGTTCAATGGCTACACCTTC. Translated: CASSLSGQFNGYTF.

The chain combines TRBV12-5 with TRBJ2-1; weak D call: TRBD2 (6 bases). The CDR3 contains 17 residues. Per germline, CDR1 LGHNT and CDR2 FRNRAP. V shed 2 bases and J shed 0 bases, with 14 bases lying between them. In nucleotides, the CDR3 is TGTGCTAGTGGTTTGCCAATAGCGGTTCGCTCCTACAATGAGCAGTTCTTC. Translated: CASGLPIAVRSYNEQFF.

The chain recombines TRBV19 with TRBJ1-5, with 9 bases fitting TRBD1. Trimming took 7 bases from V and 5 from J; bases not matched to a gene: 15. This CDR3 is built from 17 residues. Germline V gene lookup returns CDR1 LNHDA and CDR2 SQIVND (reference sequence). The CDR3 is CASKKSPWGQGDQPQHF. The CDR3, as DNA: TGTGCCAGTAAAAAATCCCCGTGGGGACAGGGTGATCAGCCCCAGCATTTT. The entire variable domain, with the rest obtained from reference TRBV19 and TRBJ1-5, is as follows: DGGITQSPKYLFRKEGQNVTLSCEQNLNHDAMYWYRQDPGQGLRLIYYSQIVNDFQKGDIAEGYSVSREKKESFPLTVTSAQKNPTAFYLCASKKSPWGQGDQPQHFGDGTRLSIL.